The text below deals with one T cell receptor (beta chain). The ends were cut back, 2 bases at V and 8 bases at J, with 19 bases in the middle. CDR1 SGHRS and CDR2 YFSETQ come from the germline V gene. The length of the CDR3 is 15 residues. Use of 60 Vbeta and 13 Jbeta primers characterized the PCR. Assay: immunoSEQ multiplex PCR; the TCRdb copy retains only in-frame clones and omits some. This table holds fewer than 200,000 clones, roughly 90% found once. This record comes from a study of cytomegalovirus exposure and HLA in healthy donors. Sequencing was carried out using PBMCs. V usage is TRBV5-1 and J usage is TRBJ1-2; D is undetermined. The receptor's source is a boy aged 2 to 10 in good health and CMV-seronegative. The CDR3 DNA reads as TGCGCCAGCAGCTTTAGGTCAAGCTTCTCTAGAGGCTACACCTTC. As protein: CASSFRSSFSRGYTF.